This T cell receptor (beta chain) was recorded in a study of cytotoxic CD8 clonotypes in ibrutinib-treated CLL. Across the study: Partial response occurred in about 25 patients and complete response in 2; at median around 66 months, about 14 remained remitted and about twelve progressed. Broader study findings: Researchers report that baseline clonality outpaced age-matched healthy donors and tracked circulating CD8+ T-cell counts.

Per germline, CDR1 SGDLS and CDR2 YYNGEE. This CDR3 has 17 amino acids. Note on this clone: No antigen is known for it. The germline gene is not matched at one end of the junction; a read error may be the cause.

Libraries were prepared by immunoSEQ multiplex PCR; TCRdb keeps only in-frame clonotypes and omits some of them. In the table there are about 300,000 clones, approximately 76% of which are singletons. The V call is TRBV9, the J call TRBJ2-3; maybe TRBD2 (5 bases). This TCR derives from a human donor with chronic lymphocytic leukemia. The sample in question was PBMCs, obtained at disease progression, from a patient treated with ibrutinib. The CDR3 loop reads CAISLRALDWGFNTQYF. The CDR3 DNA reads as TGTGCCATCAGCCTACGCGCTTTGGACTGGGGATTCAATACGCAGTATTTT.